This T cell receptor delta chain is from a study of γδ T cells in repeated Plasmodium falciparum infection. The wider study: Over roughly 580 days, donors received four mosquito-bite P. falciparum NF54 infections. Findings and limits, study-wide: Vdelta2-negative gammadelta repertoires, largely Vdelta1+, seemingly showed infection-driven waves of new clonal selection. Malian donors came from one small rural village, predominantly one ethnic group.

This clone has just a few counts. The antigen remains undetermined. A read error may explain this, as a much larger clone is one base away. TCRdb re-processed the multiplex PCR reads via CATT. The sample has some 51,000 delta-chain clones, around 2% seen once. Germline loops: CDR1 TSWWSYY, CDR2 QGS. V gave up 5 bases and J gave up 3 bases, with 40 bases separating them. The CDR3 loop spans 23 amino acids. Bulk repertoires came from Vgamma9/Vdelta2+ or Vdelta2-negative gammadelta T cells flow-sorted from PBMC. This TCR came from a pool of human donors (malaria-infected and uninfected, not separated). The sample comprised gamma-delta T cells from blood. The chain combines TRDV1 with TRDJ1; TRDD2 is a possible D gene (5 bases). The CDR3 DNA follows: TGTGCTCTTGGGACCACGTCTTACCTACCCGCCAATCGGGGCCCCTCGGGTCCCGATAAACTCATCTTT. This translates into CALGTTSYLPANRGPSGPDKLIF.